This TCR beta chain originates from a study of cytomegalovirus exposure and HLA in healthy donors. Study observations and caveats: Reports described diagnosis of cytomegalovirus status by the classifier as highly specific and sensitive. Cytomegalovirus-associated TCR beta chains were listed, numbering 150 to 200. Most TCR beta V segments were productive about 90% or about 30% of the time in an earlier analysis. The authors later found most CMV-associated TCR beta chains appeared HLA-restricted.

In regard to this clone: The antigen is undetermined.

Trimming pared 3 bases from V and 6 bases from J, leaving 15 bases between. The CDR3 runs 14 residues. Looked up from germline, CDR1 is SGHTA and CDR2 is FQGNSA. The PCR made use of 60 Vbeta and 13 Jbeta primers. Data came from immunoSEQ multiplex PCR; TCRdb stores just in-frame clones and leaves some out. The sample has 80,000 to 95,000 clones; about 85% are singletons. The TCR sequence derives from a woman aged 40-49 years in good health and CMV-seropositive. The genes are TRBV7-2 and TRBJ2-7; D remains ambiguous. Specimen: PBMCs. The CDR3 DNA is TGTGCCAGCAGCTTGGGTGGGCGCACGAGCGAGCAGTACTTC. Protein product: CASSLGGRTSEQYF.